This T cell receptor (beta chain) was found in a study of identical twins. Only healthy Caucasians were included as donors. MiXCR, applied by TCRdb to the 5' RACE reads, yields one record per CDR3 protein. The repertoire holds about 470,000 distinct CDR3 sequences, with 20% to 25% as singletons. This clonotype occurred a few times. The CDR3 consists of 13 residues. Germline V gives CDR1 SGHAT, CDR2 FQNNGV. The ends were cut back, 5 bases at V and 7 bases at J, with 14 bases in the middle. The sample was also linked to a second study, of T cells expressing NK-cell markers. That paper adds: Cells sorted as CD3+CD56+NKG2C+, CD3+CD56+NKG2C- and CD3+CD56-NKG2C+ T cells supplied the TCR beta repertoires. Of CD8+ T cells, about 1.0-8% belonged to dominant NKG2C+ clonotypes in 5 or 6 donors.

This receptor was taken from a woman younger than 30 in good health. V and J are TRBV11-2 and TRBJ1-1; no clear D. What was sequenced was CD4+ T cells sorted from blood. Written as DNA, the CDR3 is TGTGCCAGCAGCGTCTCTCAGAAAAATGAAGCTTTCTTT. The encoded protein is CASSVSQKNEAFF.